This T cell receptor (beta chain) comes out of a study of blood T cell repertoires in COVID-19. Produced via immunoSEQ multiplex PCR; TCRdb's table is partial and in-frame only. The repertoire includes about 63,000 clones, around 80% of them detected once, and more than 9% sits in the top ten. The receptor's source is a human donor in a cohort sampled during active COVID-19. The sequencing sample was made of peripheral blood.

The CDR3 sequence is CASSKKTLLDRANYGYTF. The CDR3 DNA reads TGTGCCAGCAGTAAAAAAACTCTGCTGGACAGGGCGAACTATGGCTACACCTTC. The chain employs TRBV2 and TRBJ1-2; TRBD1 matches at 8 bases. The CDR3 is 18 amino acids. V lost 5 bases and J lost 2; bases outside the gene matches: 16. Germline V gives CDR1 SNHLY, CDR2 FYNNEI.